This entry describes one TCR beta chain. Clones were sequenced by immunoSEQ multiplex PCR, and TCRdb holds only the in-frame ones, with some missing. In the table there are approximately 100,000 clones, roughly 80% of which are singletons. The sample originates from a study of control samples from healthy donors and cancer patients. Germline V gene lookup returns CDR1 LGHDT and CDR2 YNNKEL (reference sequence). Trimming pared 4 bases from V and 5 bases from J, leaving 11 bases between. The length of the CDR3 is 13 residues. This chain links TRBV3-1 (or the pseudogene TRBV3-2) with TRBJ2-5; no clear D gene. This clonotype originated in a man between 65 and 85 years old with lung cancer. Input material: PBMCs. Written as DNA, the CDR3 is TGTGCCAGCAGCCTTGGTTATTGGGAGACCCAGTACTTC. Translating it yields CASSLGYWETQYF.